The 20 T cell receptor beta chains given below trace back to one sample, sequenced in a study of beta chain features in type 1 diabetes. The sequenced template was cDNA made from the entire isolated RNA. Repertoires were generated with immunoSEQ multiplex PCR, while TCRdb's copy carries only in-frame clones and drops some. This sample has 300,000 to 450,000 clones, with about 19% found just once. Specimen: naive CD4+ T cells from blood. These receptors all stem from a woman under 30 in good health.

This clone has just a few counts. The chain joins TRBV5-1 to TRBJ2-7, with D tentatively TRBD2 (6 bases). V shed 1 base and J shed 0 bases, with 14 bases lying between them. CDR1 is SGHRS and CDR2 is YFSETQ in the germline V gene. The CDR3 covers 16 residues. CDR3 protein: CASSLTTGTPSYEQYF. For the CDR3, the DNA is TGCGCCAGCAGCTTGACCACCGGGACTCCCTCCTACGAGCAGTACTTC.

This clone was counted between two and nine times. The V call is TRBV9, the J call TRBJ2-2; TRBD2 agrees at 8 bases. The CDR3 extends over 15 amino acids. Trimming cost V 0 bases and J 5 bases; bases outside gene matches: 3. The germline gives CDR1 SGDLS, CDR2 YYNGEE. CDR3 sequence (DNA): TGTGCCAGCAGCGTAGGGACTAGCTGGACCGGGGAGCTGTTTTTT. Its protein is CASSVGTSWTGELFF.

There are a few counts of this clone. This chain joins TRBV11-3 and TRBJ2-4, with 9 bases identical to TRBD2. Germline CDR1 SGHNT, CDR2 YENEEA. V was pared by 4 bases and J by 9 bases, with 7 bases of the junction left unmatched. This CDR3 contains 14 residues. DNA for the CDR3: TGTGCCAGCAGCTCGGACCAAGCGGGGGGCATTCAGTACTTC. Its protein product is CASSSDQAGGIQYF. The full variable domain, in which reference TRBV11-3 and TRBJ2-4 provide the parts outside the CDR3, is EAGVVQSPRYKIIEKKQPVAFWCNPISGHNTLYWYLQNLGQGPELLIRYENEEAVDDSQLPKDRFSAERLKGVDSTLKIQPAELGDSAVYLCASSSDQAGGIQYFGAGTRLSVL.

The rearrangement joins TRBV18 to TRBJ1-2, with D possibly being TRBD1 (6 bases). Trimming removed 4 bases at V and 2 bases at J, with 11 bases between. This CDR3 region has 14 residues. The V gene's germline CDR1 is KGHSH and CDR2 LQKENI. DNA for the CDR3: TGTGCCAGCTCACTACAGGGAGCCAACTATGGCTACACCTTC. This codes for CASSLQGANYGYTF.

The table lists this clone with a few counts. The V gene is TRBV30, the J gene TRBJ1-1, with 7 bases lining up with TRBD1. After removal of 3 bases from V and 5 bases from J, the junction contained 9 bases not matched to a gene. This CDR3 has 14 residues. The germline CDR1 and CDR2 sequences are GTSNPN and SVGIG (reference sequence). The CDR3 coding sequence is TGTGCCTGGAGCCCGGACAGGTGGGGGACTGAAGCTTTCTTT. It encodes CAWSPDRWGTEAFF.

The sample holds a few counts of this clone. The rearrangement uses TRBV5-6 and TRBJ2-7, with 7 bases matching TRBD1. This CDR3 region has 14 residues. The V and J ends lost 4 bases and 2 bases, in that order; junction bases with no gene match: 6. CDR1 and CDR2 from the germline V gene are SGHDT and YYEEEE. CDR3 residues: CASSRDRVTYEQYF. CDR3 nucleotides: TGTGCCAGCAGCCGCGACAGGGTCACCTACGAGCAGTACTTC. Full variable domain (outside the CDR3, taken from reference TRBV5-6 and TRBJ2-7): DAGVTQSPTHLIKTRGQQVTLRCSPKSGHDTVSWYQQALGQGPQFIFQYYEEEERQRGNFPDRFSGHQFPNYSSELNVNALLLGDSALYLCASSRDRVTYEQYFGPGTRLTVT.

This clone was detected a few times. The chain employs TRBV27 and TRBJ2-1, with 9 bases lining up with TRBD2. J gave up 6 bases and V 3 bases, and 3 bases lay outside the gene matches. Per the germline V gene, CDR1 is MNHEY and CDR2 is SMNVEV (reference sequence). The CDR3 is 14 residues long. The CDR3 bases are TGTGCCAGCAGTTTCTTGGGACTAGCCAATGAGCAGTTCTTC. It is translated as CASSFLGLANEQFF.

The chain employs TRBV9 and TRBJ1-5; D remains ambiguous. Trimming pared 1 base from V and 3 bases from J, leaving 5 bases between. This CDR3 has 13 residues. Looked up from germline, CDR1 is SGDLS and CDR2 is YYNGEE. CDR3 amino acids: CASSVQSNQPQHF. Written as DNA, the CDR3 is TGTGCCAGCAGCGTACAGTCCAATCAGCCCCAGCATTTT.

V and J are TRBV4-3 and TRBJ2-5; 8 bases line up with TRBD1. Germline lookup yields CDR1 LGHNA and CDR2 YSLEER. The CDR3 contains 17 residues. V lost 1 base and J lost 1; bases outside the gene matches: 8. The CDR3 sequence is CASSQATGASLQETQYF. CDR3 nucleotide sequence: TGCGCCAGCAGCCAAGCGACAGGGGCGAGTCTCCAAGAGACCCAGTACTTC.

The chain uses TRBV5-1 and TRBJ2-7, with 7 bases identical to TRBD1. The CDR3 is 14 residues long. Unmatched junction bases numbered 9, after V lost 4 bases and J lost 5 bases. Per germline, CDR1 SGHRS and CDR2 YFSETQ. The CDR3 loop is CASSTTGIGDEQYF. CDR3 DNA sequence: TGCGCCAGCAGCACGACAGGGATAGGTGACGAGCAGTACTTC.

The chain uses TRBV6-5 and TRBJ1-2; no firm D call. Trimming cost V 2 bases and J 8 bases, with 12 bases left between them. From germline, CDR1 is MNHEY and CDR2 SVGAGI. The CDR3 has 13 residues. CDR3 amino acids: CASSYEGAPGYTF. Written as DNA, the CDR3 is TGTGCCAGCAGTTACGAGGGAGCCCCGGGCTACACCTTC.

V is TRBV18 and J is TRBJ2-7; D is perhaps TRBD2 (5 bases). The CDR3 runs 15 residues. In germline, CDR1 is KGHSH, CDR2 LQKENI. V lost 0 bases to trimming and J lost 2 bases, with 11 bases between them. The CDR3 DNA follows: TGTGCCAGCTCACCACCGTCCGGGGTGACCTACGAGCAGTACTTC. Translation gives CASSPPSGVTYEQYF. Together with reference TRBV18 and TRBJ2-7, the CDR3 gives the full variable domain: NAGVMQNPRHLVRRRGQEARLRCSPMKGHSHVYWYRQLPEEGLKFMVYLQKENIIDESGMPKERFSAEFPKEGPSILRIQQVVRGDSAAYFCASSPPSGVTYEQYFGPGTRLTVT.

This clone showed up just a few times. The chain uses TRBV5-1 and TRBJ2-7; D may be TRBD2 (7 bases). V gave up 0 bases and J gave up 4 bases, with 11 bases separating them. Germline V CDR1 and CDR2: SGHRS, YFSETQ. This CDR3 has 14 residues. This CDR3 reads CASSLEGGIYEQYF. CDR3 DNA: TGCGCCAGCAGCTTGGAGGGGGGGATATACGAGCAGTACTTC.

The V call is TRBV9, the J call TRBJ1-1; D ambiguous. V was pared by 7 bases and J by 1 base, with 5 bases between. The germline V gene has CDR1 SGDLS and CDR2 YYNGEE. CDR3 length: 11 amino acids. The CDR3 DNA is TGTGCCAGCGGAGGGAACACTGAAGCTTTCTTT. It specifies CASGGNTEAFF. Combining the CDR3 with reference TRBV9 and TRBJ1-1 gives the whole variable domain DSGVTQTPKHLITATGQRVTLRCSPRSGDLSVYWYQQSLDQGLQFLIQYYNGEERAKGNILERFSAQQFPDLHSELNLSSLELGDSALYFCASGGNTEAFFGQGTRLTVV.

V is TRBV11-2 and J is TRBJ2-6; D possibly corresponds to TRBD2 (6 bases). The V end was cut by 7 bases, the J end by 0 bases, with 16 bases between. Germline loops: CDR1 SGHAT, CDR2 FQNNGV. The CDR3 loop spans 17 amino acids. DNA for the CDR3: TGTGCCAGCACCCCGATGGGGGGTGGCTCTGGGGCCAACGTCCTGACTTTC. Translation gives CASTPMGGGSGANVLTF.

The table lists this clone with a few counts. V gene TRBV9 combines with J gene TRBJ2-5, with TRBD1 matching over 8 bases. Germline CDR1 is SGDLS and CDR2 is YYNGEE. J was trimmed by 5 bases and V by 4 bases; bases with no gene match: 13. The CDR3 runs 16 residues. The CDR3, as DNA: TGTGCCAGCAGCACAACCCTCGCCAGGGGGCAGGAGACCCAGTACTTC. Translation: CASSTTLARGQETQYF.

The CDR3, as DNA: TGTGCCAGCAGTGAATTCGGGGTGGTGGGCTACACCTTC. Residues: CASSEFGVVGYTF. The chain joins TRBV25-1 to TRBJ1-2, with D hard to call. The ends were cut back, 1 base at V and 8 bases at J, with 11 bases in the middle. This CDR3 spans 13 amino acids. The germline gives CDR1 MGHDK, CDR2 SYGVNS.

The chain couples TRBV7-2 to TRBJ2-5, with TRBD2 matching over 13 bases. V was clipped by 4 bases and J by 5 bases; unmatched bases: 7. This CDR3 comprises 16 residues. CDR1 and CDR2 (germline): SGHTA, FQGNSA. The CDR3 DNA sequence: TGTGCCAGCAGCTCACGGACTAGCGGGGGTAGGGAGACCCAGTACTTC. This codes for CASSSRTSGGRETQYF.

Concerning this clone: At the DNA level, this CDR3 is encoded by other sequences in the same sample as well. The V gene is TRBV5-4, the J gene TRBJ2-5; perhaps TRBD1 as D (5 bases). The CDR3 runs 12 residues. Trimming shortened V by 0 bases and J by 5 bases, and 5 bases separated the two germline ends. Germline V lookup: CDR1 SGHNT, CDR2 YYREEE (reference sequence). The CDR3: CASSLAGETQYF. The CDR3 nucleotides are TGTGCCAGCAGCTTGGCAGGGGAGACCCAGTACTTC.

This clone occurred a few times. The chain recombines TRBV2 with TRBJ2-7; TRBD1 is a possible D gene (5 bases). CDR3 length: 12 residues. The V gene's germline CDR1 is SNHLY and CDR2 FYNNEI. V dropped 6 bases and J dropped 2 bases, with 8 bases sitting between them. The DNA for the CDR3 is TGTGCCAGCAGAAAAGGGGCCTACGAGCAGTACTTC. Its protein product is CASRKGAYEQYF.